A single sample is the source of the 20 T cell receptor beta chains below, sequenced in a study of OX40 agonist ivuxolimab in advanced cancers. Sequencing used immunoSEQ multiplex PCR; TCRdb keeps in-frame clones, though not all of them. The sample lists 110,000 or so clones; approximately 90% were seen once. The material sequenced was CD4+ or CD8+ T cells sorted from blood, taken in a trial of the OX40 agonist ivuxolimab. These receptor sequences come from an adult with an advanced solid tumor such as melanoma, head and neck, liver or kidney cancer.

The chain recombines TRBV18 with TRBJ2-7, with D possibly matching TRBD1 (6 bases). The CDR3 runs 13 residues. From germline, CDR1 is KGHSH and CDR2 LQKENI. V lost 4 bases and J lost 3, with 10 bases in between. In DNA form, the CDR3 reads TGTGCCAGCTCACTCCGGGACAACTACGAGCAGTACTTC. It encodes CASSLRDNYEQYF.

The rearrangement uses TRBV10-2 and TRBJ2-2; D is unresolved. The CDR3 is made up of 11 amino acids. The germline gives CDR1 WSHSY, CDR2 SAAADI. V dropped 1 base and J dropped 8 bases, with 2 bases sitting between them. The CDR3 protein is CASSELGELFF. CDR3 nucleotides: TGCGCCAGCAGTGAGTTGGGGGAGCTGTTTTTT.

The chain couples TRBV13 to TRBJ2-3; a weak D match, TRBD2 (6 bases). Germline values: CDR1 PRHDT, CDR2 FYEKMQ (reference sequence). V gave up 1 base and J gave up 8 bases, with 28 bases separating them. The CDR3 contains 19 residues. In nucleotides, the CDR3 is TGTGCCAGCAGCTTAGTAGGGCCGAGCGCGGGGAGTATCCGGGGTACGCAGTATTTT. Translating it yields CASSLVGPSAGSIRGTQYF.

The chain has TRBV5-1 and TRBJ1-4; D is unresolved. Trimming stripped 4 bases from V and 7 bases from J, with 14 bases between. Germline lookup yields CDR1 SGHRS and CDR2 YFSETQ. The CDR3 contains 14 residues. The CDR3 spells CASSPSAGVEKLFF. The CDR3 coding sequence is TGCGCCAGCAGCCCCTCCGCCGGGGTTGAAAAACTGTTTTTT.

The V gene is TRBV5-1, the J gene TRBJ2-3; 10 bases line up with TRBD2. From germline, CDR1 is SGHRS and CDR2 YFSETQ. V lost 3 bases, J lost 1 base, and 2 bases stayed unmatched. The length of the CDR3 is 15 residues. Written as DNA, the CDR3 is TGCGCCAGCAGCTCCGGACTAGCGGGCACAGATACGCAGTATTTT. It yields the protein CASSSGLAGTDTQYF. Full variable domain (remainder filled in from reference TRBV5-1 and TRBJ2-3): KAGVTQTPRYLIKTRGQQVTLSCSPISGHRSVSWYQQTPGQGLQFLFEYFSETQRNKGNFPGRFSGRQFSNSRSEMNVSTLELGDSALYLCASSSGLAGTDTQYFGPGTRLTVL.

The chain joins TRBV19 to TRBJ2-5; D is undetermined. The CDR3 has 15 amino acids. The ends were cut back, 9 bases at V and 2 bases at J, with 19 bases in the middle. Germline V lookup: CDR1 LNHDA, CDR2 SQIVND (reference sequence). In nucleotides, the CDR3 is TGTGCCAGCACCGACGGCAGGATGGGGCAAGAGACCCAGTACTTC. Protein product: CASTDGRMGQETQYF.

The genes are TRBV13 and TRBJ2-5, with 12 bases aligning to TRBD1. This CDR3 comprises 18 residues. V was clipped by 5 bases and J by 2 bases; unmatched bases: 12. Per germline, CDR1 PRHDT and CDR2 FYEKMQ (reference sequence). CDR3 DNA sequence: TGTGCCAGCAGCCCAGGGACAGGGGGCAGACCACCACAAGAGACCCAGTACTTC. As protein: CASSPGTGGRPPQETQYF.

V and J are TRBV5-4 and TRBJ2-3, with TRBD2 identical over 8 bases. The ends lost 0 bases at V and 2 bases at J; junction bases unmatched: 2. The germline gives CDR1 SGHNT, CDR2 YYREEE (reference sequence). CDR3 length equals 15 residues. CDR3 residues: CASSLEGLDTDTQYF. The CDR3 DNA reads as TGTGCCAGCAGCTTGGAGGGACTAGACACAGATACGCAGTATTTT.

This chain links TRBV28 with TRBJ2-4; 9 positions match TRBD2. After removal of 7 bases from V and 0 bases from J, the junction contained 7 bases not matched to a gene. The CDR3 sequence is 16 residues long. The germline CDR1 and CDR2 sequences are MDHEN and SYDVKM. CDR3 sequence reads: CASISSGRLAKNIQYF. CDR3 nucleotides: TGTGCCAGCATTTCCAGCGGGAGGCTAGCCAAAAACATTCAGTACTTC. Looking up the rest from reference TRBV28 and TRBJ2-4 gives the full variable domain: DVKVTQSSRYLVKRTGEKVFLECVQDMDHENMFWYRQDPGLGLRLIYFSYDVKMKEKGDIPEGYSVSREKKERFSLILESASTNQTSMYLCASISSGRLAKNIQYFGAGTRLSVL.

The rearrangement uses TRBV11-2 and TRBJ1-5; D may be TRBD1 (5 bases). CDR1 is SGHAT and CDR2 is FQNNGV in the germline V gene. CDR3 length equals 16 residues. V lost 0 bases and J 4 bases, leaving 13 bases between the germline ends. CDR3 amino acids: CASSLEGGAGNQPQHF. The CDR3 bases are TGTGCCAGCAGCTTAGAAGGAGGGGCAGGGAATCAGCCCCAGCATTTT.

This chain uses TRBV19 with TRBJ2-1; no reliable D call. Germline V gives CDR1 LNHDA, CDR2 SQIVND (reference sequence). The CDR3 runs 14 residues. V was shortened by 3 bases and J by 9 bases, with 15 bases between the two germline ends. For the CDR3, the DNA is TGTGCCAGTAGTATTATGAGCAGTGCCACTGAGCAGTTCTTC. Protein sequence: CASSIMSSATEQFF.

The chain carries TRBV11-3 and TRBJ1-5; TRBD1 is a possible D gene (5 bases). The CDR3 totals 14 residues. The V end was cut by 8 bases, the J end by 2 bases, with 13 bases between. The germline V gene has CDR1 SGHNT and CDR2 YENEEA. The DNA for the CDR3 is TGTGCCAGCTGCCAGGGACGGCGCAATCAGCCCCAGCATTTT. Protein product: CASCQGRRNQPQHF.

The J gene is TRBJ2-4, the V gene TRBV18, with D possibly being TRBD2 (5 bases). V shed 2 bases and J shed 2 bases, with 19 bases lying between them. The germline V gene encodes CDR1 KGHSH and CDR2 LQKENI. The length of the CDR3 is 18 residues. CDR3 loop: CASSPSATPRGTKNIQYF. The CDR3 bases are TGTGCCAGCTCACCATCGGCCACACCCCGAGGGACCAAAAACATTCAGTACTTC.

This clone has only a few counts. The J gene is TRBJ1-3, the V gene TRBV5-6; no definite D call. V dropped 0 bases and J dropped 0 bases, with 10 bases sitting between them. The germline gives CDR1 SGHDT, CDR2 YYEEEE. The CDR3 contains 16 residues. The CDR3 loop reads CASSLDGWTSGNTIYF. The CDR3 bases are TGTGCCAGCAGCTTGGACGGGTGGACCTCTGGAAACACCATATATTTT.

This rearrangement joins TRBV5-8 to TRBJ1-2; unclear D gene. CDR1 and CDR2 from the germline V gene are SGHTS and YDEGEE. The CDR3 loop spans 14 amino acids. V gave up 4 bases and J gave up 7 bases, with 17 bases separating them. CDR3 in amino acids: CASSRGETIVGYTF. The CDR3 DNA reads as TGTGCCAGCAGCCGAGGAGAAACGATCGTTGGCTACACCTTC.

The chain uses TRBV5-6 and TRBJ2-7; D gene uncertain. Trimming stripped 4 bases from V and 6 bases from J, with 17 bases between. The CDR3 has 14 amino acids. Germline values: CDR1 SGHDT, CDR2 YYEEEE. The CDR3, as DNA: TGTGCCAGCAGCGGGCCAGGAATACGAGTCGAGCAGTACTTC. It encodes CASSGPGIRVEQYF.

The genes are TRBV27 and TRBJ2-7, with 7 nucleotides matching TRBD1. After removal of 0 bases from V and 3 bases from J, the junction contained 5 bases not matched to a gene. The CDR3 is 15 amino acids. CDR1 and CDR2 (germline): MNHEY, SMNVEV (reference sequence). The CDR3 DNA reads TGTGCCAGCAGTTTATCTTCGGGACAGAGCTACGAGCAGTACTTC. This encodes CASSLSSGQSYEQYF.

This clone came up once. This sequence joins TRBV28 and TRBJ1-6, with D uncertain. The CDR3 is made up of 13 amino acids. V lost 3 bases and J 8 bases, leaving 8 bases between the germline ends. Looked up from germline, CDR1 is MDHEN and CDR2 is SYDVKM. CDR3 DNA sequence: TGTGCCAGCAGTTTGCCCGGGGATTCACCCCTCCACTTT. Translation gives CASSLPGDSPLHF.

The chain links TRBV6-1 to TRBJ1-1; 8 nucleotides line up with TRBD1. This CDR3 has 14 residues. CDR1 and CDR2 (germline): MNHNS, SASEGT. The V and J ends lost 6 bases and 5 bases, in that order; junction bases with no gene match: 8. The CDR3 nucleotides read TGTGCCAGCAGAACAGGGGGTGACCGGACTGAAGCTTTCTTT. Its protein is CASRTGGDRTEAFF.

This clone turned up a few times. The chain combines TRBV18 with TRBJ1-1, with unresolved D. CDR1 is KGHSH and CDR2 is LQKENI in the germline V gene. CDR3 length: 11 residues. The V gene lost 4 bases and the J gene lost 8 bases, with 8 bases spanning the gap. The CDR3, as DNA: TGTGCCAGCTCACAAGGCAGAGAAGCTTTCTTT. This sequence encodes CASSQGREAFF.